This T cell receptor beta chain comes out of a study of blood T cell repertoires in COVID-19. Overall study: Collection of acute and convalescent COVID-19 samples took place in the United States, Italy and Spain. Nucleic acid was either cDNA or gDNA, and it came from T cells, B-cell-depleted T cells, or PBMCs.

Per the study methods: Amplification of reference gene primers provided the estimated nucleated cell counts. Method: immunoSEQ multiplex PCR; TCRdb's copy keeps in-frame clones and lacks some. That table is the source of V, J and clone size, and D and trimming were worked out from the DNA. The sample has 260,000 or so clones, 70% to 90% seen once. The V and J ends lost 0 bases and 8 bases respectively, with 9 bases between them. The CDR3 covers 12 residues. Per germline, CDR1 GTSNPN and CDR2 SVGIG (reference sequence). The chain has TRBV30 and TRBJ2-3; D is possibly TRBD2 (5 bases). Sequencing input: peripheral blood. The receptor was derived from a human donor in a cohort sampled during active COVID-19. CDR3 bases: TGTGCCTGGAGTGTATATGAGGGTACGCAGTATTTT. The encoded protein is CAWSVYEGTQYF.